These 16 T cell receptor beta chains were all obtained from the same sample, sequenced in a study of T cell responses to AZD1222 COVID-19 vaccine. Assay used: immunoSEQ multiplex PCR; TCRdb lists only in-frame clones, some missing. Here the sample spans tens of thousands of clones, around 90% being singletons. This material consisted of peripheral blood, taken 28 days after the second dose of the MenACWY control vaccine. All receptors derive from an adult who received the MenACWY meningococcal vaccine as a control.

This clone was seen a few times. The V and J genes are TRBV28 and TRBJ1-6, with D maybe TRBD1 (6 bases). Between the trimmed V and J ends, which lost 6 bases and 7 bases, there was a span of 16 bases. The germline gives CDR1 MDHEN, CDR2 SYDVKM. This CDR3 is 15 amino acids long. CDR3 in DNA: TGTGCCAGCAGAAAGGGGGGCCGGGAGAATTCACCCCTCCACTTT. This codes for CASRKGGRENSPLHF.

The CDR3: CASSPPPRLGGYEQYF. CDR3 in DNA: TGTGCCAGCAGCCCCCCACCAAGGCTAGGCGGGTACGAGCAGTACTTC. The chain recombines TRBV7-9 with TRBJ2-7; TRBD2 is a possible D gene (5 bases). The CDR3 is made up of 16 amino acids. The germline gives CDR1 SEHNR, CDR2 FQNEAQ (reference sequence). Trimming took off 5 bases at V and 4 bases at J, with 21 bases between the two ends. Complete variable domain (other parts from reference TRBV7-9 and TRBJ2-7): DTGVSQNPRHKITKRGQNVTFRCDPISEHNRLYWYRQTLGQGPEFLTYFQNEAQLEKSRLLSDRFSAERPKGSFSTLEIQRTEQGDSAMYLCASSPPPRLGGYEQYFGPGTRLTVT.

This chain uses TRBV11-2 with TRBJ1-6; D remains ambiguous. The CDR3 covers 13 residues. Germline values: CDR1 SGHAT, CDR2 FQNNGV. Trimming removed 5 bases at V and 8 bases at J, with 10 bases between. CDR3 DNA: TGTGCCAGCAGCCAGGCTCAGGATTCACCCCTCCACTTT. It yields the protein CASSQAQDSPLHF.

The rearrangement links TRBV2 to TRBJ2-3; 7 positions match TRBD2. The CDR3 runs 16 residues. Trimming removed 2 bases from V and 1 base from J; junction bases left unmatched: 6. Germline V gives CDR1 SNHLY, CDR2 FYNNEI. This CDR3 is CASSENRAGGTDTQYF. CDR3 DNA sequence: TGTGCCAGCAGTGAAAATCGGGCGGGAGGCACAGATACGCAGTATTTT.

V and J are TRBV19 and TRBJ2-7; D may be TRBD2 (5 bases). Trimming took off 4 bases at V and 2 bases at J, with 27 bases between the two ends. CDR3 length: 19 amino acids. Germline lookup yields CDR1 LNHDA and CDR2 SQIVND (reference sequence). CDR3: CASSRPNFAVASLTYEQYF. CDR3 nucleotides: TGTGCCAGTAGTAGACCCAACTTTGCGGTAGCGTCCCTGACCTACGAGCAGTACTTC.

V and J are TRBV9 and TRBJ2-1; possibly TRBD2 for D (6 bases). Germline CDR1 reads SGDLS; CDR2 reads YYNGEE. The CDR3 is 15 amino acids. The V end lost 0 bases, the J end lost 2 bases, and 9 bases lay between the germline ends. The CDR3 sequence: CASSVGSGPYNEQFF. The CDR3, as DNA: TGTGCCAGCAGCGTAGGGAGCGGGCCCTACAATGAGCAGTTCTTC.

The J gene is TRBJ1-4, the V gene TRBV28, with 8 bases that match TRBD1. Germline V gene sequence: CDR1 MDHEN, CDR2 SYDVKM. The trim removed 5 bases at V and 4 bases at J, leaving 6 bases unmatched. The CDR3 extends over 15 amino acids. The CDR3 DNA reads TGTGCCAGCAGTCCCGGACAGGGAGGTAATGAAAAACTGTTTTTT. It translates to CASSPGQGGNEKLFF.

The sample holds one count of this clone. The gene calls are TRBV28 and TRBJ2-3, with D perhaps assigned TRBD1 or TRBD2 (5 bases each). The CDR3 runs 14 residues. Germline CDR1 MDHEN, CDR2 SYDVKM. Deletions cut 2 bases from V and 6 bases from J, with 12 bases between. Written as DNA, the CDR3 is TGTGCCAGCAGTTTAGGGGACCCGGGGGATACGCAGTATTTT. It encodes CASSLGDPGDTQYF.

CDR3 coding DNA: TGCGCCAGCAGCAATCTGGGACTGAACGAAGATACGCAGTATTTT. Protein sequence: CASSNLGLNEDTQYF. The gene calls are TRBV5-1 and TRBJ2-3; maybe TRBD2 (6 bases). CDR3 length: 15 residues. The V end lost 4 bases, the J end lost 5 bases, and 17 bases lay between the germline ends. From germline, CDR1 is SGHRS and CDR2 YFSETQ.

V is TRBV5-4 and J is TRBJ2-7; tentatively, D is TRBD2 (5 bases). CDR1 and CDR2 (germline): SGHNT, YYREEE (reference sequence). Between the trimmed V and J ends, which lost 2 bases and 5 bases, there was a span of 11 bases. The CDR3 is 13 residues long. The CDR3: CASSFTGNDEQYF. The CDR3 DNA follows: TGTGCCAGCAGCTTTACCGGGAATGACGAGCAGTACTTC.

The chain recombines TRBV2 with TRBJ1-2; D unresolved. This CDR3 spans 13 amino acids. Trimming cost V 3 bases and J 4 bases, with 9 bases left between them. Germline CDR1 SNHLY, CDR2 FYNNEI. CDR3: CASSDYSSYGYTF. The CDR3 DNA sequence: TGTGCCAGCAGTGATTACTCGTCCTATGGCTACACCTTC.

Note on this clone: Other DNA sequences within the sample encode an identical CDR3. This sequence joins TRBV28 and TRBJ1-1; D call uncertain. Per the germline V gene, CDR1 is MDHEN and CDR2 is SYDVKM. CDR3 length: 12 amino acids. The V end lost 3 bases, the J end lost 2 bases, and 4 bases lay between the germline ends. This CDR3 is CASSLGNTEAFF. CDR3 nucleotide sequence: TGTGCCAGCAGTTTGGGTAACACTGAAGCTTTCTTT.

This clone was recorded only once. This rearrangement joins TRBV25-1 to TRBJ1-2; 7 bases map to TRBD1. There are 14 residues in the CDR3. Trimming removed 5 bases from V and 3 bases from J; junction bases left unmatched: 6. Germline V gene sequence: CDR1 MGHDK, CDR2 SYGVNS. CDR3 coding DNA: TGTGCCAGCAGTACCAGAGGACAGGACTATGGCTACACCTTC. This codes for CASSTRGQDYGYTF.

The CDR3 sequence is CASSLGISNDGGELFF. In DNA form, the CDR3 reads TGTGCCAGCAGCTTGGGAATTTCAAACGATGGCGGGGAGCTGTTTTTT. V and J are TRBV5-8 and TRBJ2-2; no clear D. Trimming removed 0 bases at V and 7 bases at J, with 16 bases between. This CDR3 comprises 16 residues. Germline V gene lookup returns CDR1 SGHTS and CDR2 YDEGEE.

The chain has TRBV7-9 and TRBJ2-7, with 7 bases aligning to TRBD1. The CDR3 is 13 amino acids. Looked up from germline, CDR1 is SEHNR and CDR2 is FQNEAQ (reference sequence). J lost 4 bases, V lost 7 bases, and 7 bases had no gene match. Here the CDR3 DNA reads TGTGCCAGCAAAACCACAGGGGCTTACGAGCAGTACTTC. This sequence encodes CASKTTGAYEQYF.

J is TRBJ2-1 and V is TRBV19, with 9 nucleotides matching TRBD2. CDR3 size: 14 residues. Per germline, CDR1 LNHDA and CDR2 SQIVND (reference sequence). The ends lost 6 bases at V and 7 bases at J; junction bases unmatched: 7. The CDR3, as DNA: TGTGCCAGTAGATGGCGGGAGGGCCAAAATGAGCAGTTCTTC. Translating it yields CASRWREGQNEQFF.